Detailed here is one T cell receptor beta chain. What it recognizes is unknown. Clones were read by immunoSEQ multiplex PCR, and TCRdb kept only the in-frame ones, dropping some. This sample has around 110,000 clones, with over 80% found just once. The CDR3 runs 16 residues. J lost 6 bases, V lost 4 bases, and 10 bases had no gene match. Per the germline V gene, CDR1 is SGHDT and CDR2 is YYEEEE. Analyses pooled second doses at about 4 or about 12 weeks. The sample is drawn from a study of T cell responses to AZD1222 COVID-19 vaccine. Notes on the study in general: Donors were chiefly white British, with a greater number of females, and clonal diversity was perhaps underestimated.

The sequencing here drew on peripheral blood, taken 28 days after the second AZD1222 dose. This receptor was obtained from an adult who received the AZD1222 COVID-19 vaccine. This chain links TRBV5-6 with TRBJ2-2, with TRBD1 matching over 9 bases. The CDR3 here is CASSLEAQGASGELFF. The CDR3 DNA is TGTGCCAGCAGCCTGGAGGCACAGGGGGCGTCCGGGGAGCTGTTTTTT.